These T cell receptor beta chains were read from a single sample in a study of blood T cells in healthy people across ages. TCRdb reprocessed the 5' RACE reads via MiXCR and lists one record per CDR3 protein. The sample lists hundreds of thousands of distinct CDR3 sequences; more than 20% were seen once. Source material: blood. The receptors shown here come from a man between 65 and 80 years old in good health. Both conserved end residues are part of each CDR3. The D gene is left open where the match is weak. Clone sizes are given selectively: once, few, many, or a class where the clone is expanded.

>few|TRBD1|TRBV5-1|TRBJ1-2
TGCGCCAGCAGCTCACACATGACAGGGGATATTGGTGGCTACACCTTC
CASSSHMTGDIGGYTF
>NA|TRBD1|TRBV29-1|TRBJ1-1
TGCAGCGTTGGGGACAGGACCATGAACACTGAAGCTTTCTTT
CSVGDRTMNTEAFF
>NA|NA|TRBV5-1|TRBJ1-1
TGCGCCAGCAGCTTCCGAACTGGGGGAACTGAAGCTTTCTTT
CASSFRTGGTEAFF
>NA|TRBD2|TRBV7-2|TRBJ2-1
TGTTCCAGCAGCCCTAGCGGGAGTAGGTACAATGAGCAGTTCTTC
CSSSPSGSRYNEQFF
>few|NA|TRBV20-1|TRBJ2-2
TGCAGTGTTCGTAGCGGAGGCACCGGGGAGCTGTTTTTT
CSVRSGGTGELFF
>few|NA|TRBV6-6|TRBJ2-1
TGTGCCAGCAGTTCCTGGACGCTGTCCTACAATGAGCAGTTCTTC
CASSSWTLSYNEQFF
>few|TRBD1|TRBV6-6|TRBJ2-7
TGTGCCAGCAGTTACCCCGACAGGGGTCACTACGAGCAGTACTTC
CASSYPDRGHYEQYF
>few|NA|TRBV7-2|TRBJ2-1
TGTGCCAGCAGGGGAAGGAACTATGGCGATGAGCAGTTCTTC
CASRGRNYGDEQFF
>few|NA|TRBV5-1|TRBJ2-4
TGCGCCAGCAGCTTGGGGGAGGCCAAAAACATTCAGTACTTC
CASSLGEAKNIQYF
>few|NA|TRBV12-3/TRBV12-4|TRBJ2-7
TGTGCCAGCAGTTTAGGTCAGGGGATTGTTTCCGAGCAGTACTTC
CASSLGQGIVSEQYF
>few|NA|TRBV28|TRBJ2-5
TGTGCCAGCAGTCCGGTCGACTTCCAAGAGACCCAGTACTTC
CASSPVDFQETQYF
>NA|NA|TRBV15|TRBJ1-5
TGTGCCACCAGCAGAGATACGGTCAGCAATCAGCCCCAGCATTTT
CATSRDTVSNQPQHF
>few|TRBD2|TRBV2|TRBJ2-1
TGTGCCAGCAGCCAACGAGCGGGATTCCTCCGCAATGAACAGTTCTTC
CASSQRAGFLRNEQFF
>NA|NA|TRBV4-1|TRBJ1-1
TGCGCCAGCAGCCAAGATTACGGCGCTGAAGCTTTCTTT
CASSQDYGAEAFF
>once|NA|TRBV6-6|TRBJ2-3
TGTGCCAGCAGTTACGCCCGCACAGATACGCAGTATTTT
CASSYARTDTQYF
>few|NA|TRBV25-1|TRBJ2-5
TGTGCCAGCAGTGGGTTCACGGGGCGGGAGACCCAGTACTTC
CASSGFTGRETQYF
>few|NA|TRBV2|TRBJ1-2
TGTGCCAGCGGTACAGGGCCCGATTTGGGCTACACCTTC
CASGTGPDLGYTF
>NA|TRBD2|TRBV19|TRBJ2-2
TGTGCCAGTAGATGGACTAGCGGGAGAAAGGACACCGGGGAGCTGTTTTTT
CASRWTSGRKDTGELFF
>few|NA|TRBV20-1|TRBJ2-1
TGCAGTGCCGACGTATTCGGCTCCAGCTCCTACAATGAGCAGTTCTTC
CSADVFGSSSYNEQFF
>NA|TRBD1|TRBV20-1|TRBJ2-3
TGCAGTGCGGACGGACAGGTTGACACAGATACGCAGTATTTT
CSADGQVDTDTQYF
>NA|NA|TRBV5-1|TRBJ1-1
TGCGCCAGCAGCAGCGGATGGGTGGGGGGCAACACTGAAGCTTTCTTT
CASSSGWVGGNTEAFF
>few|NA|TRBV6-2/TRBV6-3|TRBJ1-2
TGTGCCACCACAACCGGCTATGGCTACACCTTC
CATTTGYGYTF
>NA|TRBD2|TRBV3-1|TRBJ2-1
TGTGCCAGCAGCCAACCTCTAGCGGGCAATGAGCAGTTCTTC
CASSQPLAGNEQFF
>few|TRBD1|TRBV20-1|TRBJ2-1
TGCAGTGCTCGCCGGGACAGCTACAATGAGCAGTTCTTC
CSARRDSYNEQFF
>NA|NA|TRBV20-1|TRBJ2-1
TGCAGTGCTAGCCCACTAGCAGATTACAATGAGCAGTTCTTC
CSASPLADYNEQFF
>few|NA|TRBV5-5|TRBJ2-3
TGTGCCAGCAGCTTGGAACTCGAGGCGCAGTATTTT
CASSLELEAQYF
>NA|NA|TRBV9|TRBJ2-1
TGTGCCAGCAGCGTGCTTACGAGCCCTGGAAATGAGCAGTTCTTC
CASSVLTSPGNEQFF
>few|TRBD2|TRBV3-1|TRBJ2-5
TGTGCCAGCAGCAAAAGGCTTTCTAGCGGGGTCCAAGAGACCCAGTACTTC
CASSKRLSSGVQETQYF
>few|TRBD1|TRBV2|TRBJ2-3
TGTGCCAGCAACCGCCGGGACAGGGGGAGCATAGATACGCAGTATTTT
CASNRRDRGSIDTQYF
>NA|NA|TRBV24-1|TRBJ2-1
TGTGCCACCAGTGCCGGCGACAGCAGCTCCTACAATGAGCAGTTCTTC
CATSAGDSSSYNEQFF
>NA|TRBD1|TRBV27|TRBJ1-2
TGTGCCAGCAGTTTATTGCGTACAGGGGCGGACTATGGCTACACCTTC
CASSLLRTGADYGYTF
>once|NA|TRBV10-3|TRBJ1-5
TGTGCCACCGGGCTTGGCATCTCCGACCAATCGCCCCAGCATTTT
CATGLGISDQSPQHF
>NA|NA|TRBV12-3/TRBV12-4|TRBJ2-4
TGTGCCAGCAGTTTAGCACAGGGGGGGGACATTCAGTACTTC
CASSLAQGGDIQYF
>NA|TRBD2|TRBV20-1|TRBJ2-7
TGCAGTGCCACGAGACTAGCGGGAGGGCCTTACGAGCAGTACTTC
CSATRLAGGPYEQYF
>few|TRBD2|TRBV5-1|TRBJ2-7
TGCGCCAGCAGCTCTACTAGCGGGAGGGTCCCCTACGAGCAGTACTTC
CASSSTSGRVPYEQYF
>few|NA|TRBV7-6|TRBJ2-5
TGTGCCAGCAGCCGTCGAGGGATTGGGGAGACCCAGTACTTC
CASSRRGIGETQYF
>NA|TRBD2|TRBV20-1|TRBJ2-3
TGCAGTGCCCGGACTAGCGCGAACGCAGATACGCAGTATTTT
CSARTSANADTQYF
>few|TRBD2|TRBV7-9|TRBJ2-3
TGTGCCAGCACGCGAGCGGGAACCACAGATACGCAGTATTTT
CASTRAGTTDTQYF
>NA|TRBD2|TRBV5-1|TRBJ2-7
TGCGCCAGCAGCTACCTAGCGGCAAAGAACTACGAGCAGTACTTC
CASSYLAAKNYEQYF
>NA|NA|TRBV20-1|TRBJ1-2
TGCAGTGCTAGTCCAGGCTATGGCTACACCTTC
CSASPGYGYTF
>NA|TRBD1|TRBV10-3|TRBJ2-7
TGTGCCATCAGTGAGGGACAGGTACCCTACGAGCAGTACTTC
CAISEGQVPYEQYF